The source of this T cell receptor beta chain is a study of early T cells in non-severe SARS-CoV-2 infection. The study's findings and limits: Using VDJdb, the matching emphasized anti-spike CD8 responses while missing private and CD4 specificities.

This clonotype was detected many times. The antigen remains unidentified. The CDR3 is made up of 16 amino acids. With 1 base removed from V and 1 base from J, the gap between germline ends came to 13 bases. CDR1 is MGHDK, CDR2 SYGVNS, per germline. Unique molecular identifier tags were affixed to discrete cDNA molecules. TCRdb reprocessed the 5' RACE reads with MiXCR, giving one entry per CDR3 protein. This table holds under 40,000 distinct CDR3 sequences, nearly 6% found once. The sequence derives from an adult who was a healthcare worker with PCR-confirmed SARS-CoV-2 infection or an uninfected control (not recorded which). Sequences were obtained from whole blood. The chain employs TRBV25-1 and TRBJ2-5; the D gene could be TRBD1 or TRBD2 (5 bases each). The CDR3 nucleotides are TGTGCCAGCAGTGAATGGGGGAGACAGCTCCAAGAGACCCAGTACTTC. Its translation: CASSEWGRQLQETQYF.